The 14 T cell receptor beta chains reported below all come from one sample, sequenced in a study of T cells in Graves' hyperthyroidism and ophthalmopathy. TCR beta CDR3 sequences were amplified from RNA transcripts. Using the HTBI primer set, a first-round RT-PCR was run on the TCR CDR3. TCRdb analysed the multiplex PCR reads with MiXCR anew, one entry per CDR3 protein. The table shows more than 650,000 distinct CDR3 sequences, with around 13% occurring only once. The specimen sequenced was blood. The receptors were sampled from a woman aged 18-29 years with Graves' hyperthyroidism.

Many counts were recorded for this clonotype. V and J are TRBV10-1 and TRBJ2-1; TRBD2 aligns across 10 bases. Germline V CDR1 and CDR2: WNHNN, SYGVQD (reference sequence). V lost 2 bases, J lost 7 bases, and 8 bases stayed unmatched. The CDR3 has 16 amino acids. The CDR3 DNA reads as TGCGCCAGCAGTGAGAAGGGGACTAGCGTTTTGAATGAGCAGTTCTTC. Its protein product is CASSEKGTSVLNEQFF.

In its sample, this clonotype was seen many times. The chain couples TRBV5-1 to TRBJ1-2; D remains ambiguous. The CDR3 totals 14 residues. Trimming shortened V by 2 bases and J by 5 bases, and 13 bases separated the two germline ends. Germline CDR1 SGHRS, CDR2 YFSETQ. CDR3 in amino acids: CASSLRPQSYGYTF. In DNA, the CDR3 is TGCGCCAGCAGCTTACGGCCCCAAAGTTATGGCTACACCTTC.

The chain combines TRBV6-5 with TRBJ2-1; TRBD2 aligns across 8 bases. CDR3 length: 14 residues. The V gene's germline CDR1 is MNHEY and CDR2 SVGAGI. The J segment lost 7 bases and the V segment lost 2 bases, leaving 4 bases of the junction unmatched. CDR3 sequence: CASSYGTSFNEQFF. Written as DNA, the CDR3 is TGTGCCAGCAGTTACGGGACTAGTTTTAATGAGCAGTTCTTC.

This clonotype was observed a handful of times. The rearrangement links TRBV12-3 or TRBV12-4 to TRBJ2-2, with D maybe TRBD2 (6 bases). The V gene lost 1 base and the J gene lost 7 bases, with 22 bases spanning the gap. The CDR3 contains 18 residues. CDR3 bases: TGTGCCAGCAGTTTAGGCCCCGCGGCCGGGAGTAGAAGCGGGGAGCTGTTTTTT. As protein: CASSLGPAAGSRSGELFF.

This clonotype was picked up a small number of times. The V gene is TRBV19, the J gene TRBJ1-2, with D maybe TRBD1 (5 bases). The V gene lost 0 bases and the J gene lost 4 bases, with 15 bases spanning the gap. CDR3 length: 16 amino acids. Germline CDR1 LNHDA, CDR2 SQIVND (reference sequence). The CDR3 is CASSIDLAGTIYGYTF. The CDR3 DNA is TGTGCCAGTAGTATAGATCTGGCAGGGACCATCTATGGCTACACCTTC.

This clonotype came up a few times. This sequence joins TRBV27 and TRBJ2-7, with 8 bases matching TRBD1. Trimming removed 8 bases from V and 3 bases from J; junction bases left unmatched: 6. The CDR3 spans 13 residues. The germline V gene has CDR1 MNHEY and CDR2 SMNVEV (reference sequence). CDR3 amino acids: CASGQGSIYEQYF. The DNA for the CDR3 is TGTGCCAGCGGACAGGGATCGATCTACGAGCAGTACTTC.

This clonotype came up a few times. V usage is TRBV6-2 or TRBV6-3 and J usage is TRBJ1-5; D remains unclear. The CDR3 is 13 residues long. V lost 2 bases to trimming and J lost 6 bases, with 8 bases between them. Germline CDR1 is MNHEY and CDR2 is SVGEGT. The CDR3 spells CASSYEGLQPQHF. The CDR3 DNA reads TGTGCCAGCAGTTACGAAGGCCTTCAGCCCCAGCATTTT.

This chain links TRBV19 with TRBJ1-2; D gene ambiguous. Trimming shortened V by 7 bases and J by 8 bases, and 11 bases separated the two germline ends. The CDR3 sequence is 11 residues long. Germline assignment: CDR1 LNHDA and CDR2 SQIVND (reference sequence). For the CDR3, the DNA is TGTGCCAGTACCGCGGGTTTGGGCTACACCTTC. Its protein product is CASTAGLGYTF.

This clonotype was counted at least ten times. The V gene is TRBV6-1, the J gene TRBJ2-5; D remains ambiguous. The CDR3 sequence is 15 residues long. V was trimmed by 0 bases and J by 7 bases, leaving 15 bases between them. Germline lookup yields CDR1 MNHNS and CDR2 SASEGT. CDR3: CASSEAAQPLGTQYF. CDR3 DNA: TGTGCCAGCAGTGAAGCAGCACAGCCCCTGGGGACCCAGTACTTC.

The V and J genes are TRBV5-1 and TRBJ1-4, with 9 nucleotides matching TRBD1. Germline lookup yields CDR1 SGHRS and CDR2 YFSETQ. The length of the CDR3 is 13 residues. Trimming cost V 2 bases and J 7 bases; bases outside gene matches: 0. This chain's CDR3 is CASSLQGAEKLFF. The CDR3 bases are TGCGCCAGCAGCTTACAGGGGGCTGAAAAACTGTTTTTT. Full variable domain (outside the CDR3, taken from reference TRBV5-1 and TRBJ1-4): KAGVTQTPRYLIKTRGQQVTLSCSPISGHRSVSWYQQTPGQGLQFLFEYFSETQRNKGNFPGRFSGRQFSNSRSEMNVSTLELGDSALYLCASSLQGAEKLFFGSGTQLSVL.

The chain has TRBV7-9 and TRBJ1-4, with TRBD1 identical over 9 bases. This CDR3 has 16 residues. CDR1 and CDR2 (germline): SEHNR, FQNEAQ (reference sequence). V lost 6 bases, J lost 8 bases, and 13 bases stayed unmatched. DNA for the CDR3: TGTGCCAGCAGTTCTTCTTTGGGGACAGGGAGCGAAAAACTGTTTTTT. Encoded protein: CASSSSLGTGSEKLFF.

Worth noting for this clonotype: This CDR3 is missing its conserved last phenylalanine or tryptophan, likely due to a read error. The rearrangement links TRBV27 to TRBJ1-1, with a tentative D call TRBD1 (5 bases). This CDR3 has 18 amino acids. Germline-derived CDR1 and CDR2 are MNHEY and SMNVEV (reference sequence). Trimming took 2 bases from V and 3 from J, leaving 22 bases between them. CDR3 protein: CASSLGRGNGALDTEAFS. CDR3 in DNA: TGTGCCAGCAGTTTAGGCCGGGGCAATGGGGCGCTGGACACTGAAGCTTTCTCT.

Ten or more counts support this clonotype. V and J are TRBV11-3 and TRBJ2-1; 7 positions agree with TRBD2. This CDR3 contains 18 residues. Germline CDR1 SGHNT, CDR2 YENEEA. With V trimmed by 1 base and J by 0 bases, 9 bases remained unmatched. The CDR3 DNA reads TGTGCCAGCAGCTTAGGACCCCAACTAGCGAGCTCCTACAATGAGCAGTTCTTC. Translating gives CASSLGPQLASSYNEQFF. Together with reference TRBV11-3 and TRBJ2-1, the CDR3 gives the full variable domain: EAGVVQSPRYKIIEKKQPVAFWCNPISGHNTLYWYLQNLGQGPELLIRYENEEAVDDSQLPKDRFSAERLKGVDSTLKIQPAELGDSAVYLCASSLGPQLASSYNEQFFGPGTRLTVL.

The table lists this clonotype with many counts. The chain's CDR3 is CASSLVPYREQYF. DNA for the CDR3: TGTGCCAGCAGCTTAGTCCCCTATCGCGAGCAGTACTTC. The chain recombines TRBV11-2 with TRBJ2-7; no clear D gene. Trimming pared 1 base from V and 6 bases from J, leaving 10 bases between. This CDR3 has 13 amino acids. Germline lookup yields CDR1 SGHAT and CDR2 FQNNGV.